This T cell receptor beta chain comes out of a study of regulatory T cells in long-lasting Graves disease (dated by TCRdb to about 2021). Context from the whole study: Antithyroid drugs had been taken for less than 3 months by newly diagnosed Graves' disease patients. Patients with persistent Graves' disease were compared with patients with newly diagnosed Graves' disease using TCR sequencing and RNA sequencing of peripheral blood. The study was registered as a clinical trial and conducted in China. A total of around 35 samples underwent TCR sequencing: approximately 13 from persistent and about 20 from newly diagnosed Graves' disease patients. Paper-wide results and their limitations: The small sample size was acknowledged by the authors as a limitation that may reduce accuracy. Compared with newly diagnosed patients, patients with persistent Graves' disease had lower TCR Shannon entropy and fewer highly expanded clones, which suggests clonal expansion. Sequencing and analysis were limited to the TCR beta chain. The study examined only peripheral blood because the primary lesion, thyroid tissue, could not be accessed. Preferential use of TRBV28, TRBJ1-2 and TRBJ2-5 was observed in persistent disease, whereas TRBV20-1 and TRBJ2-1 were favored in newly diagnosed disease. A larger number of public clonotypes was shared among persistent patients (fewer than 3,000) than among newly diagnosed patients (roughly 930).

At the junction V is shortened by 4 bases and J by 7 bases; bases outside the gene matches: 10. Sequences SGHRS (CDR1) and YFSETQ (CDR2) are obtained from the germline V gene. From cysteine to phenylalanine, the CDR3 is 16 amino acids long. Only CDR3 DNA remains: 48 bases, in frame from the first base. The time point tag for this specimen amounts to: newly diagnosed GD, antithyroid drugs for less than 3 months. RNA was extracted from PBMCs in TRIzol for both TCR sequencing and RNA sequencing. The diagnosis of Graves' disease followed American Thyroid Association guidelines. Patients were recruited from an endocrinology department in Xi'an, China. From each patient, nine milliliters of peripheral blood was collected into an EDTA anticoagulant tube. Ficoll Paque Plus density gradient separation was used to isolate PBMCs, and no further T cell sorting was performed. An Agilent 2100 Bioanalyzer and agarose gel were used to check RNA quality, and a NanoDrop 2000 was used to measure RNA concentration.

As concerns this clonotype: This clone's antigen is unknown. The sample holds no much larger clone one base away, and base qualities are not on file.

The library was built by means of multiplex PCR. TCRdb records Illumina HiSeq 4000 as the sequencer. CDR3 regions were amplified by Arm-PCR with iRepertoire HTBI primers to construct TCR beta libraries. Before sequencing, the PCR products underwent gel purification. The authors processed their data as follows. Gene usage analysis of CDR3 amino acid clonotypes relied on the approximately 62 TRBV and 12 to 15 TRBJ segments identified across samples. COPE and FqMerger were used to merge the filtered high-quality paired reads into contigs. BLAST was used to align contigs to IMGT TRBV, TRBD and TRBJ reference genes, with CDR3 defined following IMGT. Any clonotype with a frequency above 0.1% was classified as a highly expanded clone. Shannon entropy was used to measure repertoire diversity, and the Gini coefficient was used to measure V-J evenness. Public clonotypes were defined as clonotypes shared by more than one individual. Starting from the raw public reads, TCRdb applied fastp trimming at Q25, assembled clones with MiXCR and retained in-frame beta chains. Identical CDR3 protein sequences are pooled into one entry, listed with their most common genes and DNA. TCRdb, rather than the study authors, made the V and J calls. Across this sample there are 350,000 to 550,000 distinct CDR3 sequences, with 12% to 15% seen only once. Roughly 15% of the sample is in the top ten clones.

The sample also formed part of further work on T cells in Graves' hyperthyroidism and ophthalmopathy. As that second paper reports: A patient counted as having stable Graves' hyperthyroidism if no progression to ophthalmopathy occurred over 18 months of follow-up. The hyperthyroidism patients were between 18 and 65 years old and newly diagnosed, with a disease duration of less than 2 months. Patients with uncontrolled infections, other autoimmune diseases, pregnancy or lactation were excluded. Clinical symptoms, serum thyroxine and TRAb, thyroid ultrasound, and orbital computed tomography formed the basis for the diagnoses. A first-round RT-PCR of the TCR CDR3 used the HTBI primer set with the Qiagen OneStep RT-PCR kit. Most expanded thyroid clonotypes (frequency above 0.001) were also detected in blood, suggesting blood repertoires may reflect thyroid immune responses. Ophthalmopathy was separated from stable hyperthyroidism by a 13 V-J signature model, with approximately 86% sensitivity and about 81% specificity obtained in cross-validation and 80%/75% obtained in testing. In validation, progression to ophthalmopathy was predicted by the model with about 70% sensitivity and roughly 76% specificity, a median of roughly 6.4 months before onset. TCR V-J signatures able to tell the groups apart were searched for in a discovery cohort of 90 to 100 patients, of whom about 40 had Graves' ophthalmopathy and roughly 59 had stable Graves' hyperthyroidism. Prospective prediction of ophthalmopathy was tested in an independent validation cohort consisting of 18 to 20 hyperthyroidism patients and approximately 16 patients who later progressed to ophthalmopathy. The 80 to 100 discovery patients were randomly divided into training and test sets at a 7:3 ratio. Thyroid tissue and blood T-cell repertoires from about six Graves' hyperthyroidism patients were also compared in the study. Following sampling, methimazole starting at 30 mg daily was given to hyperthyroidism patients, and high-dose intravenous methylprednisolone was given to ophthalmopathy patients. Libraries were constructed in a second round of multiplex PCR, after which size selection and purification were performed. Libraries were sequenced paired-end with 100 bp reads on an Illumina HiSeq2000. SOAPnuke was used to process the raw data, throwing out any read that contained adapters or uncalled bases, had a mean Phred below 15, or lacked an exact constant-primer or identifier match. COPE v1.2.5 was used to merge the high-quality paired reads, and each unique nucleotide sequence was defined as a clonotype. Clonotypes were aligned to IMGT TRBV, TRBD and TRBJ reference segments using MiTCR v1.1. The analysis was restricted to V-J combinations with a frequency above 0.0001, which together covered 99.2% of the repertoires. A TCS score was defined as the ratio of F50 (clonal expansion) to E x V (chaos), with BLOSUM62-based TCRdist applied between CDR3 peptides within each V-J. Welch's t-statistics and random forest reduced roughly 540 V-J features to roughly 13, which were used in a naive Bayes classifier (R e1071). No statistical method was used to set the sample size in advance, and investigators knew the group allocation. The paper reports TCR Vbeta CDR3 sequencing of fewer than 150 peripheral blood samples: under 45 ophthalmopathy, under 80 hyperthyroidism and about 17 progressor patients.

The rearranged segments are TRBV5-1 and TRBJ2-1; 11 central bases correspond to TRBD2. The sequencing used peripheral blood mononuclear cells (PBMCs), collected at new diagnosis, from a patient treated with antithyroid drugs. The TCR was taken from a woman in her forties or fifties with Graves disease. Donor details come from another sample of the same person, matched by shared clones. The CDR3 reads CASSLRTSGYPNEQFF. The sequence in DNA is TGCGCCAGCAGCCTCCGGACTAGCGGGTACCCGAATGAGCAGTTCTTC.